These 27 T cell receptor beta chains originate from one sample sequenced in a study of post-analysis software for immune sequencing data. General study results and limits: With TRBV5-6, TRBV5-1 and TRBV20-1 included, about five TRBV segments were more frequent in patients than in controls.

Tagging with unique molecular identifiers was a feature of the TCR beta cDNA libraries. A single record per CDR3 protein comes from TCRdb applying MiXCR to the PCR reads. The repertoire holds roughly 580,000 distinct CDR3 sequences, with roughly 45% as singletons. These receptors have no known antigen. The sequenced sample was blood. The origin of the receptors is a girl between 5 and 17 years old with multiple sclerosis.

This sequence joins TRBV6-4 and TRBJ2-3, with D possibly being TRBD1 (5 bases). The CDR3 contains 14 residues. Trimming removed 5 bases at V and 6 bases at J, with 15 bases between. CDR1 and CDR2 (germline): MRHNA, SNTAGT. CDR3 loop: CASSMGHPGDTQYF. The CDR3 region has the DNA TGTGCCAGCAGTATGGGGCATCCCGGGGATACGCAGTATTTT.

This chain connects TRBV5-6 to TRBJ1-1; a weak D match, TRBD1 (6 bases). V lost 3 bases, J lost 3 bases, and 12 bases lay in between. The CDR3 runs to 14 residues. CDR1 and CDR2 (germline): SGHDT, YYEEEE. CDR3 DNA: TGTGCCAGCAGCTCCACAGGGAGCGACACTGAAGCTTTCTTT. Its protein product is CASSSTGSDTEAFF. The whole variable domain, remainder taken from reference TRBV5-6 and TRBJ1-1, is DAGVTQSPTHLIKTRGQQVTLRCSPKSGHDTVSWYQQALGQGPQFIFQYYEEEERQRGNFPDRFSGHQFPNYSSELNVNALLLGDSALYLCASSSTGSDTEAFFGQGTRLTVV.

This clonotype was detected only a few times. J is TRBJ2-5 and V is TRBV10-3; D ambiguous. The CDR3 contains 12 residues. V was clipped by 4 bases and J by 2 bases, with 5 bases between them. Germline V lookup: CDR1 ENHRY, CDR2 SYGVKD. CDR3 in amino acids: CAISGEQETQYF. DNA of the CDR3: TGTGCCATCAGTGGGGAACAAGAGACCCAGTACTTC.

This clonotype was seen a handful of times. The rearrangement joins TRBV27 to TRBJ2-7; 10 positions match TRBD1. V gave up 7 bases and J gave up 2 bases; unmatched junction bases: 8. The CDR3 contains 15 residues. Germline-derived CDR1 and CDR2 are MNHEY and SMNVEV (reference sequence). CDR3 residues: CASTPADRGTYEQYF. DNA for the CDR3: TGTGCCAGCACCCCAGCGGACAGGGGGACCTACGAGCAGTACTTC.

This sequence joins TRBV12-3 or TRBV12-4 and TRBJ2-4; TRBD2 matches at 12 bases. The assigned J gene may be wrong: the sequence end matches TRBJ2-5 better. CDR3 size: 17 residues. The CDR3 coding sequence is TGTGCCAGCAGTTTATTATTTCTAGCGGGGGGGAGAGAGACCCAGTACTTC. Protein: CASSLLFLAGGRETQYF.

In its sample, this clonotype was seen a few times. The chain employs TRBV7-2 and TRBJ2-1, with TRBD2 matching over 11 bases. CDR1 is SGHTA and CDR2 is FQGNSA in the germline V gene. V lost 6 bases to trimming and J lost 6 bases; unmatched junction nucleotides: 10. CDR3 length equals 16 residues. CDR3 region: CASRFSSGRPSNEQFF. CDR3 bases: TGTGCCAGCAGGTTTTCTAGCGGGAGGCCATCCAATGAGCAGTTCTTC.

The V call is TRBV2, the J call TRBJ2-4; possibly TRBD2 for D (6 bases). The CDR3 is made up of 17 amino acids. CDR1 is SNHLY, CDR2 FYNNEI, per germline. V lost 1 base, J lost 1 base, and 14 bases lay in between. The CDR3 region is CASSEGRWGEAKNIQYF. DNA for the CDR3: TGTGCCAGCAGTGAAGGAAGGTGGGGGGAGGCCAAAAACATTCAGTACTTC. Variable domain in full (rest from reference TRBV2 and TRBJ2-4): EPEVTQTPSHQVTQMGQEVILRCVPISNHLYFYWYRQILGQKVEFLVSFYNNEISEKSEIFDDQFSVERPDGSNFTLKIRSTKLEDSAMYFCASSEGRWGEAKNIQYFGAGTRLSVL.

The J gene is TRBJ1-1, the V gene TRBV29-1; no clear D. Germline lookup yields CDR1 SQVTM and CDR2 ANQGSEA. V lost 5 bases and J 0 bases, leaving 10 bases between the germline ends. The CDR3 has 13 amino acids. CDR3 protein: CSVFKVMNTEAFF. The CDR3 DNA is TGCAGCGTTTTCAAGGTAATGAACACTGAAGCTTTCTTT.

The chain has TRBV28 and TRBJ2-3; D is perhaps TRBD2 (5 bases). The CDR3 contains 13 residues. V gave up 9 bases and J gave up 0 bases, with 10 bases separating them. Germline V gene data show CDR1 as MDHEN and CDR2 as SYDVKM. This CDR3 is CASIATSTDTQYF. CDR3 nucleotide sequence: TGTGCCAGTATAGCGACCAGCACAGATACGCAGTATTTT.

V gene TRBV6-6 combines with J gene TRBJ1-6; D is possibly TRBD1 (6 bases). V lost 0 bases and J 5 bases, leaving 11 bases between the germline ends. The V gene's germline CDR1 is MNHNY and CDR2 SVGAGI (reference sequence). The CDR3 contains 16 residues. The CDR3 here is CASSYSRQANNSPLHF. The CDR3 DNA reads as TGTGCCAGCAGTTACTCGAGACAGGCGAATAATTCACCCCTCCACTTT.

This chain uses TRBV3-1 with TRBJ1-6; the match to TRBD1 covers 7 bases. Germline V CDR1 and CDR2: LGHDT, YNNKEL (reference sequence). V lost 3 bases, J lost 0 bases, and 5 bases stayed unmatched. There are 17 residues in the CDR3. CDR3 nucleotide sequence: TGTGCCAGCAGCCAGACAGGGCTTAGCTCCTATAATTCACCCCTCCACTTT. This gives the protein CASSQTGLSSYNSPLHF.

This rearrangement joins TRBV20-1 to TRBJ2-7; 9 nucleotides line up with TRBD2. The tail of the sequence fits TRBJ2-5 better, so the J call may be wrong. Germline CDR1 DFQATT, CDR2 SNEGSKA (reference sequence). The CDR3 has 16 amino acids. The CDR3 sequence: CSARDLASGDPETQYF. The CDR3 nucleotides are TGCAGTGCTAGAGATTTGGCTAGCGGGGATCCGGAGACCCAGTACTTC.

Concerning this clonotype itself: A read error may account for a junction end that differs from germline. This sequence joins TRBV5-1 and TRBJ1-4, with D possibly matching TRBD1 (6 bases). The CDR3 totals 15 residues. Germline V gene data show CDR1 as SGHRS and CDR2 as YFSETQ. The CDR3 nucleotides read TGCGCCAGCAGCTCGGACAGCACAACAAATGAAAAACTGTTTTTT. Its protein product is CASSSDSTTNEKLFF.

Comments on this clonotype: The junction and the germline gene differ at one end; a read error may be behind it. The chain employs TRBV4-1 and TRBJ1-2; 8 bases are a match to TRBD1. Germline assignment: CDR1 MGHRA and CDR2 YSYEKL. The CDR3 has 17 residues. The CDR3, as DNA: TGCGCCAGCAACCAAGCCCTTGGGACAGGCTCCTCCTATGGCTACACCTTC. The encoded protein is CASNQALGTGSSYGYTF.

On this clonotype: At one end the junction does not follow the germline gene, possibly because of a read error. V gene TRBV6-5 combines with J gene TRBJ1-2, with 7 bases fitting TRBD1. The germline gives CDR1 MNHEY, CDR2 SVGAGI. This CDR3 is built from 13 residues. The CDR3 spells CVSSYDREGGYTF. The DNA for the CDR3 is TGTGTCAGCAGTTACGACAGGGAGGGTGGCTACACCTTC.

This clonotype turned up a few times. V is TRBV10-3 and J is TRBJ2-1; unclear D gene. V gave up 9 bases and J gave up 4 bases, with 13 bases separating them. The CDR3 sequence is 13 residues long. Germline V gene lookup returns CDR1 ENHRY and CDR2 SYGVKD. The CDR3, as DNA: TGTGCCATTTCGCCGACTCTTTACAATGAGCAGTTCTTC. This encodes CAISPTLYNEQFF.

This clonotype was picked up one time. The chain carries TRBV7-8 and TRBJ2-7; 11 bases map to TRBD2. The CDR3 has 21 amino acids. Germline V CDR1 and CDR2: SGHVS, FQNEAQ. V shed 1 base, J shed 7 bases, and the junction held 24 bases outside the gene matches. The CDR3 protein is CASSLVAYELAGAQSYNEQYF. CDR3 in DNA: TGTGCCAGCAGCTTAGTGGCTTATGAACTAGCGGGGGCCCAATCCTACAATGAGCAGTACTTC.

This clonotype was counted only a few times. The chain joins TRBV6-6 to TRBJ1-2; no definite D call. The CDR3 totals 13 residues. Germline values: CDR1 MNHNY, CDR2 SVGAGI (reference sequence). The germline V and J ends were trimmed by 2 bases and 6 bases, with 10 bases remaining between them. Written as DNA, the CDR3 is TGTGCCAGCAGTTACCGCGTTCAGAATGGCTACACCTTC. Protein sequence: CASSYRVQNGYTF.

The chain joins TRBV12-3 or TRBV12-4 to TRBJ2-3; D not resolved. Trimming took 8 bases from V and 4 from J, leaving 19 bases between them. The CDR3 totals 15 residues. CDR3 sequence (DNA): TGTGCCAGCCTTGAGAGCGTTCACACTCCAGATACGCAGTATTTT. This codes for CASLESVHTPDTQYF.

Remarks on this clonotype: This may be a read error, as it is one base from a much larger clone. The J gene is TRBJ2-2, the V gene TRBV10-3; 8 nucleotides line up with TRBD1. V lost 9 bases, J lost 6 bases, and 9 bases stayed unmatched. The CDR3 loop spans 14 amino acids. From germline, CDR1 is ENHRY and CDR2 SYGVKD. The CDR3 loop is CAIQDRAGAGELFF. The DNA of the CDR3 is TGTGCCATTCAGGACAGGGCAGGCGCCGGGGAGCTGTTTTTT.

This clonotype occurred a few times. V is TRBV29-1 and J is TRBJ2-3; the D call may be TRBD1 or TRBD2 (5 bases each). The V gene's germline CDR1 is SQVTM and CDR2 ANQGSEA. Trimming removed 7 bases at V and 2 bases at J, with 16 bases between. This CDR3 has 14 residues. The CDR3 sequence is CSDSGTPPTDTQYF. For the CDR3, the DNA is TGCAGCGACTCCGGGACGCCACCCACAGATACGCAGTATTTT.

The chain couples TRBV5-4 to TRBJ1-2; D is ambiguous. From germline, CDR1 is SGHNT and CDR2 YYREEE (reference sequence). Trimming removed 4 bases from V and 8 bases from J, with 15 bases in between. This CDR3 comprises 13 residues. The CDR3, as DNA: TGTGCCAGCAGCCCGCCTTACAGCGCAGGCTACACCTTC. Encoded protein: CASSPPYSAGYTF.

This chain joins TRBV20-1 and TRBJ2-1; TRBD2 aligns across 9 bases. This CDR3 is built from 15 residues. V lost 3 bases and J lost 3; bases outside the gene matches: 6. Germline values: CDR1 DFQATT, CDR2 SNEGSKA (reference sequence). CDR3 loop: CSARPLAGDYNEQFF. The CDR3 coding sequence is TGCAGTGCTAGGCCTTTAGCGGGAGACTACAATGAGCAGTTCTTC.

The V and J genes are TRBV9 and TRBJ2-3; 8 bases are a match to TRBD2. The V gene's germline CDR1 is SGDLS and CDR2 YYNGEE. Trimming at V came to 0 bases and at J to 0 bases, leaving 6 bases not matched to a gene. This CDR3 has 17 residues. CDR3: CASSVEGGGSSTDTQYF. CDR3 nucleotide sequence: TGTGCCAGCAGCGTAGAAGGCGGGGGGTCGAGCACAGATACGCAGTATTTT. The full variable domain, rest sourced from reference TRBV9 and TRBJ2-3, is DSGVTQTPKHLITATGQRVTLRCSPRSGDLSVYWYQQSLDQGLQFLIQYYNGEERAKGNILERFSAQQFPDLHSELNLSSLELGDSALYFCASSVEGGGSSTDTQYFGPGTRLTVL.

The chain links TRBV12-3 or TRBV12-4 to TRBJ1-2; no definite D call. The V gene lost 7 bases and the J gene lost 6 bases, with 18 bases spanning the gap. This CDR3 region has 14 residues. The CDR3 DNA sequence: TGTGCCAGCACCCCGGCAGGCTTAAGGAATGGCTACACCTTC. Translated, it gives CASTPAGLRNGYTF.

This clonotype was found a few times. The chain links TRBV12-3 or TRBV12-4 to TRBJ1-2, with D tentatively TRBD1 (6 bases). The CDR3 runs 16 residues. V was shortened by 3 bases and J by 0 bases, with 14 bases between the two germline ends. The DNA for the CDR3 is TGTGCCAGCAGTTTGAACGTAGGGGGGACTAACTATGGCTACACCTTC. It codes for CASSLNVGGTNYGYTF.

The rearrangement links TRBV30 to TRBJ1-2; 10 bases agree with TRBD1. Germline CDR1 and CDR2: GTSNPN and SVGIG (reference sequence). The CDR3 has 14 amino acids. V lost 1 base to trimming and J lost 6 bases; unmatched junction nucleotides: 5. The CDR3 loop is CAWSADRGLNGYTF. CDR3 bases: TGTGCCTGGAGTGCCGACAGGGGGCTAAATGGCTACACCTTC. The variable domain in full, with the rest retrieved from reference TRBV30 and TRBJ1-2, is SQTIHQWPATLVQPVGSPLSLECTVEGTSNPNLYWYRQAAGRGLQLLFYSVGIGQISSEVPQNLSASRPQDRQFILSSKKLLLSDSGFYLCAWSADRGLNGYTFGSGTRLTVV.